This TCR beta chain was profiled in a study of blood T cells in healthy people across ages. Findings of the study overall: Diversity figures derived from one million T cells were judged to underestimate the true value.

The donors, all healthy, were Caucasians living in Russia, aged roughly 6 to 100. Each sample yielded at least 6 micrograms of PBMC total RNA. Per the germline V gene, CDR1 is GTSNPN and CDR2 is SVGIG (reference sequence). The CDR3 is made up of 15 amino acids. V trimming: 3 bases; J trimming: 4 bases; junction bases outside the gene matches: 7. This clonotype was seen once. Its antigen is undetermined. PCR was performed a second time for 7 to 11 cycles using a sample-barcoded 5' primer and a J-beta primer mix. TCRdb reprocessed the 5' RACE reads with MiXCR, giving one entry per CDR3 protein. The data hold some 1.5 million distinct CDR3 sequences, with 28% observed a single time.

Sequencing was done on a sample of blood. The chain joins TRBV30 to TRBJ2-1; 9 bases match TRBD2. This sequence was found in a woman aged 30 to 39 in good health. CDR3 residues: CAWRYGTSSYNEQFF. The CDR3 DNA is TGTGCCTGGAGATACGGGACTAGCAGTTACAATGAGCAGTTCTTC.